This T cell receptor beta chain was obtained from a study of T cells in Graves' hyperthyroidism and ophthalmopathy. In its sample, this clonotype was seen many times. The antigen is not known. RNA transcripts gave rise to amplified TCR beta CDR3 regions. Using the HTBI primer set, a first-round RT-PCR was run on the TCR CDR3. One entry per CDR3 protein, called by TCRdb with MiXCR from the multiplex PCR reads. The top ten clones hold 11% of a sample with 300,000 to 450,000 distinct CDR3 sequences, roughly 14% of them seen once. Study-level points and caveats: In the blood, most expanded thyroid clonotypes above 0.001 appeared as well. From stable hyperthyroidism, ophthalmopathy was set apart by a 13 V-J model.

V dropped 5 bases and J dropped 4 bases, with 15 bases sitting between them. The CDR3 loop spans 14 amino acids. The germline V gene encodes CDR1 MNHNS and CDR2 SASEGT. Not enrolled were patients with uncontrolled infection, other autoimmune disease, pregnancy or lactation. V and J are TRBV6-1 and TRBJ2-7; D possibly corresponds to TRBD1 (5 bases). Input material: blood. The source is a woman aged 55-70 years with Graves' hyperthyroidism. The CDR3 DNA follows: TGTGCCAGCAGTTACGCAGGGCACCTGTACGAGCAGTACTTC. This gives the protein CASSYAGHLYEQYF.